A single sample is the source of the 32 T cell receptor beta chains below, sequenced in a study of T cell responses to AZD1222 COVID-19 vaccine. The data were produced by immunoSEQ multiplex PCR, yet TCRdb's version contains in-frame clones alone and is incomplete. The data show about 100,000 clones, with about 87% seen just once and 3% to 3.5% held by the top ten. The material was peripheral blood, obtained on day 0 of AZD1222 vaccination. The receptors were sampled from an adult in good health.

The CDR3: CASSPRGVVTMNTEAFF. The CDR3 DNA sequence: TGTGCCAGCTCACCCCGGGGTGTAGTGACGATGAACACTGAAGCTTTCTTT. V is TRBV18 and J is TRBJ1-1; the D is unclear. This CDR3 has 17 residues. V was trimmed by 3 bases and J by 0 bases, leaving 17 bases between them. Looked up from germline, CDR1 is KGHSH and CDR2 is LQKENI. Drawing the rest from reference TRBV18 and TRBJ1-1, the complete variable domain is NAGVMQNPRHLVRRRGQEARLRCSPMKGHSHVYWYRQLPEEGLKFMVYLQKENIIDESGMPKERFSAEFPKEGPSILRIQQVVRGDSAAYFCASSPRGVVTMNTEAFFGQGTRLTVV.

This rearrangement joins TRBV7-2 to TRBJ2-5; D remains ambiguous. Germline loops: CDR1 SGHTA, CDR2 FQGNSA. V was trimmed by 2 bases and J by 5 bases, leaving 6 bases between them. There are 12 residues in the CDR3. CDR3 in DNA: TGTGCCAGCAGCTTAACGGCTGAGACCCAGTACTTC. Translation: CASSLTAETQYF.

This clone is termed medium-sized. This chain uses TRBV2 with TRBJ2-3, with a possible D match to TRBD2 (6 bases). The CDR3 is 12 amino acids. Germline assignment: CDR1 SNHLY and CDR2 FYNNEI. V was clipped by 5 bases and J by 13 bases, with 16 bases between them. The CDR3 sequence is CASSYGTQVEYF. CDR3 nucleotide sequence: TGTGCCAGCAGTTATGGGACTCAAGTGGAGTATTTT. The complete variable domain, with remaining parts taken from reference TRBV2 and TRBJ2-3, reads EPEVTQTPSHQVTQMGQEVILRCVPISNHLYFYWYRQILGQKVEFLVSFYNNEISEKSEIFDDQFSVERPDGSNFTLKIRSTKLEDSAMYFCASSYGTQVEYFGPGTRLTVL.

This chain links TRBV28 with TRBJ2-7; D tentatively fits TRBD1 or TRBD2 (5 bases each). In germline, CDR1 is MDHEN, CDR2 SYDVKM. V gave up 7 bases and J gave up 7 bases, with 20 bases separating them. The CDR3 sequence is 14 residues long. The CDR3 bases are TGTGCCAGCAACCCCGGGACGGCCTCTCGTGAGCAGTACTTC. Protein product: CASNPGTASREQYF.

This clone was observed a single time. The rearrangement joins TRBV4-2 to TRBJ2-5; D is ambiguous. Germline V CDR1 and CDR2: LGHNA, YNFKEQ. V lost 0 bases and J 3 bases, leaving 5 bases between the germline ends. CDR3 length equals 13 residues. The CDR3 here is CASSQDLKETQYF. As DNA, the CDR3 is TGTGCCAGCAGCCAAGATCTTAAAGAGACCCAGTACTTC.

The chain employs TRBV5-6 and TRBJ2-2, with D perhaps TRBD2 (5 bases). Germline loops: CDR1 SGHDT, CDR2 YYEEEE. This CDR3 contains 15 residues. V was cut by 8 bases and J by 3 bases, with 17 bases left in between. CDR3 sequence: CASSFGVLDTGELFF. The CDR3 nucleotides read TGTGCCAGTAGTTTCGGGGTTTTGGACACCGGGGAGCTGTTTTTT. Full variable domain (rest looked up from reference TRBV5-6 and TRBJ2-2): DAGVTQSPTHLIKTRGQQVTLRCSPKSGHDTVSWYQQALGQGPQFIFQYYEEEERQRGNFPDRFSGHQFPNYSSELNVNALLLGDSALYLCASSFGVLDTGELFFGEGSRLTVL.

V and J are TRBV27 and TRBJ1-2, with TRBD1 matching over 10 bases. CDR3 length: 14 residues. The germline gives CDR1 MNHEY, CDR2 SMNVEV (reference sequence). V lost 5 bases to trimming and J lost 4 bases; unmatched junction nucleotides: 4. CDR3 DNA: TGTGCCAGCAGTCGACAGGGGGCCGGCTATGGCTACACCTTC. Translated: CASSRQGAGYGYTF.

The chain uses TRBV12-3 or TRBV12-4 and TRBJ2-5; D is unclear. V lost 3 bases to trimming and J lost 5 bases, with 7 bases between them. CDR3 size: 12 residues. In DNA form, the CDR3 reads TGTGCCAGCAGTTTCCAGACGGAGACCCAGTACTTC. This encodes CASSFQTETQYF.

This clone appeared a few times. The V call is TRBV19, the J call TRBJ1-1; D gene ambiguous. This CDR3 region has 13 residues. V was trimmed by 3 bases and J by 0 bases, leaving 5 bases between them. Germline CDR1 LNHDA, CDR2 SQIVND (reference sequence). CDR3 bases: TGTGCCAGTAGTATGGGGATGAACACTGAAGCTTTCTTT. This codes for CASSMGMNTEAFF.

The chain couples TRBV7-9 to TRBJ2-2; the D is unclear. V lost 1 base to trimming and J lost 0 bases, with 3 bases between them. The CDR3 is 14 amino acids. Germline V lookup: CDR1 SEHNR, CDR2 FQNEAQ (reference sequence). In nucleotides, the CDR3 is TGTGCCAGCAGCTTAGGGACGAACACCGGGGAGCTGTTTTTT. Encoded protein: CASSLGTNTGELFF.

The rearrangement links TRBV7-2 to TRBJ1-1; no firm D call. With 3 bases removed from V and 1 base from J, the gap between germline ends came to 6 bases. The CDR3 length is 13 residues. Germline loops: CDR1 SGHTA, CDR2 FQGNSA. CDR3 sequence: CASSFTENTEAFF. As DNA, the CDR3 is TGTGCCAGCAGCTTTACAGAGAACACTGAAGCTTTCTTT. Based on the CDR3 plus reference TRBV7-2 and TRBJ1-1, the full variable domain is GAGVSQSPSNKVTEKGKDVELRCDPISGHTALYWYRQSLGQGLEFLIYFQGNSAPDKSGLPSDRFSAERTGGSVSTLTIQRTQQEDSAVYLCASSFTENTEAFFGQGTRLTVV.

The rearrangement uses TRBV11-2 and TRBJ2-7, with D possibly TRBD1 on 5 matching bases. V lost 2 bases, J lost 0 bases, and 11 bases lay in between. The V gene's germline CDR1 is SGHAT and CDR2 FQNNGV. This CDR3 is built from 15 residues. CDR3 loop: CASSLRGRFSYEQYF. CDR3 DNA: TGTGCCAGCAGCTTAAGGGGCCGCTTCTCCTACGAGCAGTACTTC.

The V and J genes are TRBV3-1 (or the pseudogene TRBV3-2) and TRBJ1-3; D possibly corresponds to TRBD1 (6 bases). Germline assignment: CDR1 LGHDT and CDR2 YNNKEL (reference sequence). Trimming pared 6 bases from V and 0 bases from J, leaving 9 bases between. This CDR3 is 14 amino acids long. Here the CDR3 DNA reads TGTGCCAGCAGGCTGACAGGCTCTGGAAACACCATATATTTT. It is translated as CASRLTGSGNTIYF.

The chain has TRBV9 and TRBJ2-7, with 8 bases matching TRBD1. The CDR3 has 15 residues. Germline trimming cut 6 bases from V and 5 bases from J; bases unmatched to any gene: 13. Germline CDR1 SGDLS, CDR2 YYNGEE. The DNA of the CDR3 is TGTGCCAGCACCCGCCGGGACAGGTCTTATGACGAGCAGTACTTC. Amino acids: CASTRRDRSYDEQYF. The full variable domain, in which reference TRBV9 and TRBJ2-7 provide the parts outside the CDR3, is DSGVTQTPKHLITATGQRVTLRCSPRSGDLSVYWYQQSLDQGLQFLIQYYNGEERAKGNILERFSAQQFPDLHSELNLSSLELGDSALYFCASTRRDRSYDEQYFGPGTRLTVT.

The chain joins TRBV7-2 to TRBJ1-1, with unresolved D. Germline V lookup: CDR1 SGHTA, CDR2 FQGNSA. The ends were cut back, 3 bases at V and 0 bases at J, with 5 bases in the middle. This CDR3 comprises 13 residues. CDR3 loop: CASSFSVNTEAFF. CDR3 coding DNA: TGTGCCAGCAGCTTTTCAGTGAACACTGAAGCTTTCTTT.

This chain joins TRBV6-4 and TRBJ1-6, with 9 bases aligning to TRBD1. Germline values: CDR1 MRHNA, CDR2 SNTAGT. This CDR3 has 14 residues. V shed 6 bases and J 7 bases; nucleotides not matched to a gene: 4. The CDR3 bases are TGTGCCAGCAGCAATGACAGGGGGAATTCACCCCTCCACTTT. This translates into CASSNDRGNSPLHF.

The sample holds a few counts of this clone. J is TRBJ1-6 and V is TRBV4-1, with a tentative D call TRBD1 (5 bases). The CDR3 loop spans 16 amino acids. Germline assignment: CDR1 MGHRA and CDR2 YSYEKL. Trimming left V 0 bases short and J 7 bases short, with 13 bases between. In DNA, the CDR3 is TGCGCCAGCAGCCAAGAAGAGGGCAGGGAAAATTCACCCCTCCACTTT. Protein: CASSQEEGRENSPLHF.

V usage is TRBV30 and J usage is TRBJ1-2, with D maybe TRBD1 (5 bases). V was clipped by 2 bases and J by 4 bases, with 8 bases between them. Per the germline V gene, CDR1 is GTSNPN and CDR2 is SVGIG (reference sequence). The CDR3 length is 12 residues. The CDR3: CAWSLGTYGYTF. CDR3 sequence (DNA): TGTGCCTGGAGTCTAGGGACCTATGGCTACACCTTC.

The CDR3 sequence: CASSQVGTAGSPLHF. The CDR3 nucleotides read TGTGCCAGCAGCCAAGTGGGGACAGCTGGTTCACCCCTCCACTTT. J is TRBJ1-6 and V is TRBV3-1 (or the pseudogene TRBV3-2), with 7 positions matching TRBD1. Germline CDR1 and CDR2: LGHDT and YNNKEL (reference sequence). The CDR3 covers 15 residues. V was clipped by 1 base and J by 9 bases; unmatched bases: 6.

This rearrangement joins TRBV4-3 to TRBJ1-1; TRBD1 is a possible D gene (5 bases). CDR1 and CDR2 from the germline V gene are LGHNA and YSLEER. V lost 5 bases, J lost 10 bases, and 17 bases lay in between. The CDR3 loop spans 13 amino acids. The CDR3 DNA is TGCGCCAGCAGCGCAACCAGGGCGTCGGGAGCTTTCTTT. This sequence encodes CASSATRASGAFF.

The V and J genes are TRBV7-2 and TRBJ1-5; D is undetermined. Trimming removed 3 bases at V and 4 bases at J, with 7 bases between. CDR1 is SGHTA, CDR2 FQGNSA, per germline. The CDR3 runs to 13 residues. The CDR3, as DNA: TGTGCCAGCAGCTTGCGGACTAATCAGCCCCAGCATTTT. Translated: CASSLRTNQPQHF. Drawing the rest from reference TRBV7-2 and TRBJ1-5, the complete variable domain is GAGVSQSPSNKVTEKGKDVELRCDPISGHTALYWYRQSLGQGLEFLIYFQGNSAPDKSGLPSDRFSAERTGGSVSTLTIQRTQQEDSAVYLCASSLRTNQPQHFGDGTRLSIL.

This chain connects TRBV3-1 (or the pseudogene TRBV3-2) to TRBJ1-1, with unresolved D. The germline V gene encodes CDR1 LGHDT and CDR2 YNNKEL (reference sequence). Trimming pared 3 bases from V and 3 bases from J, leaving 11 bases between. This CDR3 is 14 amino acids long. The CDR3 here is CASSHSAPHTEAFF. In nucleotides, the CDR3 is TGTGCCAGCAGCCATTCAGCCCCTCACACTGAAGCTTTCTTT.

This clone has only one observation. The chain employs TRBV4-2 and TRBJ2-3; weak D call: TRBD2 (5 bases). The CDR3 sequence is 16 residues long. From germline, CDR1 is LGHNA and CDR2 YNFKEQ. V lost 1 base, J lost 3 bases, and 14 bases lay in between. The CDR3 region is CASSQASGVWTDTQYF. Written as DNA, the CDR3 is TGTGCCAGCAGCCAAGCGTCCGGGGTTTGGACAGATACGCAGTATTTT.

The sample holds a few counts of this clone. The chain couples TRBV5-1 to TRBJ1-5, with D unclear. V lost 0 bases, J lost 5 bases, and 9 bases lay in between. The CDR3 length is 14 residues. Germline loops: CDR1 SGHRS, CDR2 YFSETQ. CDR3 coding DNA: TGCGCCAGCAGCTTGGGAGGGATAGATCAGCCCCAGCATTTT. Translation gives CASSLGGIDQPQHF.

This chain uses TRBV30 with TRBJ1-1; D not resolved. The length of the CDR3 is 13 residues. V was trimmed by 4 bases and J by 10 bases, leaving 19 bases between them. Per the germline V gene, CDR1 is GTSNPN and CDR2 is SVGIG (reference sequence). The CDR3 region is CAWNPQVRIAAFF. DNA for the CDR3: TGTGCCTGGAATCCGCAGGTCCGGATAGCAGCTTTCTTT.

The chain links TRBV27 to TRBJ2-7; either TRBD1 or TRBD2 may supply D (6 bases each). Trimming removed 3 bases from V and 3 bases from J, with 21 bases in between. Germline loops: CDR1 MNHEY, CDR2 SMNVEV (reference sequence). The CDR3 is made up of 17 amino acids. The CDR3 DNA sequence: TGTGCCAGCAGTTTGGGTCCATCGACAGGAGGGCGCTACGAGCAGTACTTC. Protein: CASSLGPSTGGRYEQYF.

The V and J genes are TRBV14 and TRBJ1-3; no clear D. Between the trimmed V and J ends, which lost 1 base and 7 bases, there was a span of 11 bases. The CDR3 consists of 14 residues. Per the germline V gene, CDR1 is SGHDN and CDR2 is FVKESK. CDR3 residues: CASSQAAGSNTIYF. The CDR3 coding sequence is TGTGCCAGCAGCCAAGCGGCGGGTTCGAACACCATATATTTT. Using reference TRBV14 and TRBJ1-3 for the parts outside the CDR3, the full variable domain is EAGVTQFPSHSVIEKGQTVTLRCDPISGHDNLYWYRRVMGKEIKFLLHFVKESKQDESGMPNNRFLAERTGGTYSTLKVQPAELEDSGVYFCASSQAAGSNTIYFGEGSWLTVV.

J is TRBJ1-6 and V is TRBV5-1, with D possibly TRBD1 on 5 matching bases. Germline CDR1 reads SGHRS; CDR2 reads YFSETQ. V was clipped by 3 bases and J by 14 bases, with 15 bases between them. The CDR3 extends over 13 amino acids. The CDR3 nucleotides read TGCGCCAGCAGCTCAGGACCGCAGGACACCCTCCACTTT. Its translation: CASSSGPQDTLHF.

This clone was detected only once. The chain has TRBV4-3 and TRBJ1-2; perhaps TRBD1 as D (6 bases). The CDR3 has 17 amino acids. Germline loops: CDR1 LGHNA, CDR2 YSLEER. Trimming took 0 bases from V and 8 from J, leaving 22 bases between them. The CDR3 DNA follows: TGCGCCAGCAGCCAAGACGCGGTGGGGCAGGGGCGCCTCGGCTACACCTTC. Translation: CASSQDAVGQGRLGYTF.

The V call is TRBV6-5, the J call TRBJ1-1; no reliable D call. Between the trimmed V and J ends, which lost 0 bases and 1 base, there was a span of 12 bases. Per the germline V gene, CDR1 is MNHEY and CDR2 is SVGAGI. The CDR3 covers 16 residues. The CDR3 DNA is TGTGCCAGCAGTTACTCCGGGTCAGTCCCGAACACTGAAGCTTTCTTT. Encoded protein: CASSYSGSVPNTEAFF.

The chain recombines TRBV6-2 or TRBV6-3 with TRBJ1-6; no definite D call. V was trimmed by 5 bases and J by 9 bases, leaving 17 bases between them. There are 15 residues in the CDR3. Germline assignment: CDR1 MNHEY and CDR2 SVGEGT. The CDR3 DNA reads TGTGCCAGCAGTCAGTTCCGGACCCCAGGTTCACCCCTCCACTTT. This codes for CASSQFRTPGSPLHF.

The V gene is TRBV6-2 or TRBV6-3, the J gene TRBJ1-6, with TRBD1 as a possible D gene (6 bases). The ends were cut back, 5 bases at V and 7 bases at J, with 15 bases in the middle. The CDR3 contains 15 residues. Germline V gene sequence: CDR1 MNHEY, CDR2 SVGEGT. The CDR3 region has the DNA TGTGCCAGCAGTCCACAGGGCCCACGGAATTCACCCCTCCACTTT. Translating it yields CASSPQGPRNSPLHF.